A selection of T cell receptor beta chains follows, all from one sample in a study of CD8+CD57+ T cells in acquired aplastic anemia. TCRdb independently ran MiXCR on the reads; one entry per CDR3 protein. Here the sample spans about 400,000 distinct CDR3 sequences, 55% to 75% being singletons. Sequencing was carried out using sorted CD4+, CD8+, or CD8+CD57+ T cells (not recorded which) from PBMCs. These receptors all stem from a human donor in good health, serving as a control. CDR3s include the opening cysteine and the closing phenylalanine or tryptophan. D genes are given only for firm matches. Not every row has a clone size; where given, it reads once, few, many or a size class.

d_call: NA; j_call: TRBJ1-6; v_call: TRBV5-1; clone_size: NA; cdr3_length: 13; cdr3_nt: TGCGCCAGCAGCTGTCCGGGGGGTCAGATCCTCCACTTT; cdr3_aa: CASSCPGGQILHF
d_call: TRBD2; j_call: TRBJ2-3; v_call: TRBV7-2; clone_size: NA; cdr3_length: 14; cdr3_nt: TGTGCCAGCAGCCCAGCGGGGGCGGATACGCAGCATTTTTTT; cdr3_aa: CASSPAGADTQHFF
d_call: NA; j_call: TRBJ2-5; v_call: TRBV19; clone_size: NA; cdr3_length: 14; cdr3_nt: TGTGCCAGTTCGGTCACGGGGGCCATGGAGACCCAGTACTTC; cdr3_aa: CASSVTGAMETQYF
d_call: NA; j_call: TRBJ2-7; v_call: TRBV7-2; clone_size: NA; cdr3_length: 14; cdr3_nt: TGTGCCAGCAGCGTAGAACAAAACACTGAAGCTTTCTTTTTC; cdr3_aa: CASSVEQNTEAFFF
d_call: NA; j_call: TRBJ2-3; v_call: TRBV24-1; clone_size: NA; cdr3_length: 15; cdr3_nt: TGTGCCACCAGTGATACGGCAACAGGCACAGATACGCAGTATTTT; cdr3_aa: CATSDTATGTDTQYF
d_call: TRBD2; j_call: TRBJ2-3; v_call: TRBV7-2; clone_size: NA; cdr3_length: 15; cdr3_nt: TGTGCCAGCACCCGGGGGGGGCCGCACACAGGTACGCAGTATTTT; cdr3_aa: CASTRGGPHTGTQYF
d_call: NA; j_call: TRBJ1-4; v_call: TRBV12-3/TRBV12-4; clone_size: NA; cdr3_length: 14; cdr3_nt: TGTGCCACCAGAAAAGATCCTAACGATGAAAAACTGTTTTTT; cdr3_aa: CATRKDPNDEKLFF
d_call: NA; j_call: TRBJ2-1; v_call: TRBV6-1; clone_size: many; cdr3_length: 16; cdr3_nt: TGTGCCAGCAGTGTGGAATGGGGCCTCGGAGACAATGAGCAGTTCTTC; cdr3_aa: CASSVEWGLGDNEQFF
d_call: NA; j_call: TRBJ1-6; v_call: TRBV2; clone_size: NA; cdr3_length: 15; cdr3_nt: NA; cdr3_aa: CASSLVGQGTAPLLF
d_call: NA; j_call: TRBJ1-4; v_call: TRBV7-2; clone_size: many; cdr3_length: 17; cdr3_nt: TGTGCCAGCAGCGACTTACCCGACCTGGTACAGCTTGAAAAACTGTTTTTT; cdr3_aa: CASSDLPDLVQLEKLFF
d_call: NA; j_call: TRBJ2-3; v_call: TRBV19; clone_size: few; cdr3_length: 13; cdr3_nt: TGTGCCAGTAGGGGGGCGGACACAGATACGCAGTATTTT; cdr3_aa: CASRGADTDTQYF
d_call: TRBD1; j_call: TRBJ2-7; v_call: TRBV27; clone_size: many; cdr3_length: 16; cdr3_nt: TGTGCCAGCAGCTTAACCTCGGACAGGGCTCGCTACGAGCAGTACTTC; cdr3_aa: CASSLTSDRARYEQYF
d_call: NA; j_call: TRBJ1-6; v_call: TRBV14; clone_size: NA; cdr3_length: 12; cdr3_nt: TGTGCCAGCAGCCTAACTGGGGTGTCCCTCCACTTT; cdr3_aa: CASSLTGVSLHF
d_call: NA; j_call: TRBJ2-2; v_call: TRBV7-3; clone_size: NA; cdr3_length: 13; cdr3_nt: TGTGCCAGCAGCTCTGGTGACACCGGGGAGCTGTTTTTT; cdr3_aa: CASSSGDTGELFF
d_call: NA; j_call: TRBJ1-2; v_call: TRBV5-8; clone_size: NA; cdr3_length: 11; cdr3_nt: TGTGCCAGCAGCCCTATCGATGGCTACACCTTC; cdr3_aa: CASSPIDGYTF
d_call: NA; j_call: TRBJ1-4; v_call: TRBV20-1; clone_size: NA; cdr3_length: 11; cdr3_nt: TGCAGCTCCCTACCTGGTGGAAACCTGTTTTTT; cdr3_aa: CSSLPGGNLFF
d_call: NA; j_call: TRBJ1-3; v_call: TRBV5-1; clone_size: NA; cdr3_length: 14; cdr3_nt: TGCGCCAGCAGCCATGCTCTCCACATTAGCACCATATATTTT; cdr3_aa: CASSHALHISTIYF
d_call: TRBD1; j_call: TRBJ1-2; v_call: TRBV27; clone_size: many; cdr3_length: 14; cdr3_nt: TGTGCCAGCAGCTTGGGACAGGGGGCTTATGGCTACACCTTC; cdr3_aa: CASSLGQGAYGYTF
d_call: NA; j_call: TRBJ1-6; v_call: TRBV5-1; clone_size: NA; cdr3_length: 16; cdr3_nt: TGCGCCAGCAAACCGACAGTCCTAGGGGATTCTTCACCCCTCCACTTT; cdr3_aa: CASKPTVLGDSSPLHF
d_call: NA; j_call: TRBJ2-1; v_call: TRBV5-1; clone_size: once; cdr3_length: 12; cdr3_nt: TGTGCCAGCAGCTTAGGCGGCGCAGAGCAGTTCTTC; cdr3_aa: CASSLGGAEQFF
d_call: NA; j_call: TRBJ1-1; v_call: TRBV5-1; clone_size: NA; cdr3_length: 14; cdr3_nt: TGCGCCAGCAGCTTGTGGGGCATGAGCACTGAAGCTTTCTTT; cdr3_aa: CASSLWGMSTEAFF
d_call: NA; j_call: TRBJ2-7; v_call: TRBV4-2; clone_size: many; cdr3_length: 17; cdr3_nt: TGTGCCAGCAGCCAAGATGATTGGGAGAGGAAGGAGTACGAGCAGTACTTC; cdr3_aa: CASSQDDWERKEYEQYF